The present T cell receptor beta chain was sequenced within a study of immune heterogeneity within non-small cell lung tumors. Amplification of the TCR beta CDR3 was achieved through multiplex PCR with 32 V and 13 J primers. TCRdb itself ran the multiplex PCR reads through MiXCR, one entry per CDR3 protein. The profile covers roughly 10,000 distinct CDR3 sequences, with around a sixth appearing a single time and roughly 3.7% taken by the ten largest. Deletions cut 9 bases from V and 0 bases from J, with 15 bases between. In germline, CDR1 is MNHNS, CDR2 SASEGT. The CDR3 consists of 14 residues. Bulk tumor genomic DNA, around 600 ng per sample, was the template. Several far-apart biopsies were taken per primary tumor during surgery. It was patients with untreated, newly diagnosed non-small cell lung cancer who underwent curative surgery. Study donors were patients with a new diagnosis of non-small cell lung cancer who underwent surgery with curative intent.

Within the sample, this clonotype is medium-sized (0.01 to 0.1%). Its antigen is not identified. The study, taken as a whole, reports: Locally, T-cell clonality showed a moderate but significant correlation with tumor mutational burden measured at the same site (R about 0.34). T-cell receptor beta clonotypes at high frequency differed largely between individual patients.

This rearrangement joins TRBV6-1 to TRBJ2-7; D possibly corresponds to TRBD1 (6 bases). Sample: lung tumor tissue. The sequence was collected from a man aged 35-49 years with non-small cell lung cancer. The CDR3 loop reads CASGPGHNSYEQYF. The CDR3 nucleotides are TGTGCCAGTGGACCGGGACACAACTCCTACGAGCAGTACTTC.